This TCR beta chain derives from a study of blood T cell repertoires in COVID-19. As for the study in general: The cDNA or gDNA used as material had been derived from T cells, B-cell-depleted T cells, or PBMCs.

Authors' methods: Reference gene primer amplification yielded estimated nucleated cell counts. Here immunoSEQ multiplex PCR was the method, and the copy in TCRdb shows in-frame clones only, minus some. V and J calls and clone size are given by that table; D and trimming were obtained from the DNA. Among about 270,000 clones listed, 80% to 90% were seen once. This clone was counted a single time. V lost 1 base and J 0 bases, leaving 9 bases between the germline ends. The CDR3 runs 15 residues. Germline CDR1 reads SEHNR; CDR2 reads FQNEAQ (reference sequence). The chain couples TRBV7-9 to TRBJ2-5, with no clear D. The sequenced material came from peripheral blood. The clonotype comes from a woman aged 25 to 39 with COVID-19, enrolled during active disease. The CDR3 reads CASSLVLAHQETQYF. The CDR3 DNA reads TGTGCCAGCAGCTTAGTATTAGCTCACCAAGAGACCCAGTACTTC.